A selection of T cell receptor beta chains follows, all from one sample in a study of blood T cell repertoires in COVID-19. Sequencing was performed with immunoSEQ multiplex PCR; in TCRdb, only in-frame clones are kept and a portion is missing. The sample lists roughly 100,000 clones, approximately 80% occurring once. Sequenced input: peripheral blood. The receptors here all came from a man aged 80 or over with acute or convalescent COVID-19. The CDR3 runs from the conserved cysteine through the conserved F or W. The listing skips clone size in some rows; elsewhere it reads once, few, many or a size class.

>TRBJ2-1|-|TRBV5-1
CASSLAPGAGGANEQFF
>TRBJ1-3|-|TRBV29-1
CSVRDSGNTIYF
>TRBJ2-3|-|TRBV11-1
CASSLAGVRTDTQYF
>TRBJ1-1|-|TRBV5-6
CASSRPGTGLGNTEAFF
>TRBJ1-2|-|TRBV18
CASSPSGQFYGYTF
>TRBJ2-6|few|TRBV19
CASRAPRTGVYSGANVLTF
>TRBJ2-4|-|TRBV3-1/TRBV3-2
CASSPGLAGVKNIQYF
>TRBJ2-1|-|TRBV5-4
CASSPGLASSYNEQFF
>TRBJ1-3|-|TRBV12-3/TRBV12-4
CASNGQGANTIYF
>TRBJ2-1|-|TRBV24-1
CATSDGQPYNEQFF
>TRBJ1-5|few|TRBV12-3/TRBV12-4
CASRPPGNQPQHF
>TRBJ2-1|once|TRBV7-3
CASSLDSAPHNEQFF
>TRBJ2-2|once|TRBV9
CASTKGLAITGELFF
>TRBJ1-2|-|TRBV19
CASSMAGAGYTF
>TRBJ1-2|-|TRBV4-1
CASSQAGTGSNYGYTF
>TRBJ2-2|-|TRBV29-1
CSVAGTGELFF
>TRBJ1-2|-|TRBV5-1
CASSLDQQYGYTF
>TRBJ1-1|-|TRBV19
CASKDSYTEAFF
>TRBJ2-7|-|TRBV7-9
CASSRLAGDYEQYF
>TRBJ2-5|-|TRBV5-1
CASSLPTGVEETQYF
>TRBJ1-5|few|TRBV6-6
CASSYNYGSNQPQHF
>TRBJ1-1|-|TRBV12-5
CASGLVGDTEAFF
>TRBJ1-1|-|TRBV18
CASSLQGRTNTEAFF
>TRBJ1-1|-|TRBV6-5
CASSAGPREAFF
>TRBJ1-5|-|TRBV19
CASRGQKGSNQPQHF
>TRBJ1-4|-|TRBV6-6
CASSIRGNEKLFF
>TRBJ2-3|once|TRBV19
CASSRASTDTQYF
>TRBJ1-2|-|TRBV7-9
CASSLGTAYDYTF
>TRBJ1-1|-|TRBV5-6
CASSLDLGGRGTEAFF
>TRBJ2-4|-|TRBV11-1
CASSLAGDTKNIQYF
>TRBJ2-3|-|TRBV5-1
CASSSGLTEGDTQYF
>TRBJ2-7|-|TRBV2
CASSNRGREQYF
>TRBJ1-3|once|TRBV7-2
CASSSQGNTIYF
>TRBJ2-7|-|TRBV28
CASSSTSANSYEQYF
>TRBJ2-1|-|TRBV19
CASSMGLAGGAEQFF
>TRBJ2-1|-|TRBV5-1
CASSYLAGGSNEQFF
>TRBJ2-1|-|TRBV24-1
CATSDAFTPGGEQFF
>TRBJ1-5|-|TRBV10-3
CAISEGGGPRQPQHF
>TRBJ2-1|-|TRBV7-9
CASSPRLSGYNEQFF
>TRBJ1-5|-|TRBV9
CASSVGEGSNQPQHF
>TRBJ2-5|-|TRBV5-8
CASSLGTSGYQETQYF
>TRBJ2-1|-|TRBV9
CASSVAPRGIGNEQFF